This TCR beta chain was obtained from a study of T cells expressing NK-cell markers. TCRdb reanalyzed the 5' RACE reads and collapses them to one entry per CDR3 protein, without DNA. This table lists about 260,000 distinct CDR3 sequences. Looked up from germline, CDR1 is MNHEY and CDR2 is SMNVEV (reference sequence). The CDR3 extends over 16 amino acids. Sequencing was performed on blood T cells: a sorted CD56 or NKG2C T cell subset, CD4+ or CD8+ T cells, or bulk PBMC T cells (not recorded which). This sequence joins TRBV27 and TRBJ2-7; the D gene TCRdb calls, TRBD2, cannot be checked with no DNA. The clonotype comes from a woman aged 18 to 75 in good health. The CDR3 sequence: CASSLSRGDGPYEQYF.